This TCR beta chain was found in a study of vaccination and CD4 T cells after COVID-19. Study summary: From HCoV-229E, HCoV-OC43, HCoV-NL63 and SARS-CoV-2, overlapping spike peptides were used to stimulate the cells.

Noted treatment: roughly ten-day PBMC culture with coronavirus spike peptide pools or control peptides (ViraFEST assay). Sequencing of DNA taken from cultured CD4+ T cells relied on the Oncomine TCR Beta short-read assay. TCRdb used MiXCR to reprocess the PCR reads, holding one entry per CDR3 protein. The sample records around 21,000 distinct CDR3 sequences, around half being singletons. With respect to this clonotype: Its antigen is not identified.

The CDR3 totals 15 residues. CDR1 and CDR2 from the germline V gene are SGHTA and FQGNSA. V lost 5 bases to trimming and J lost 5 bases, with 15 bases between them. The clonotype was recovered from a human donor who had recovered from COVID-19. Input material: CD4+ T cells from blood, cultured in vitro. The chain employs TRBV7-2 and TRBJ2-2, with D unresolved. The CDR3 sequence: CASSTSLVPTGELFF. In DNA, the CDR3 is TGTGCCAGCAGCACCTCGTTGGTTCCAACCGGGGAGCTGTTTTTT.